This TCR beta chain is from a study of T cell responses to AZD1222 COVID-19 vaccine. TCRdb's copy holds only in-frame clones and misses some; the assay was immunoSEQ multiplex PCR. The profile shows 150,000 or so clones, roughly 92% of them singletons. The CDR3 is 14 amino acids. Trimming removed 0 bases from V and 6 bases from J, with 9 bases in between. Germline V gene sequence: CDR1 LGHDT, CDR2 YNNKEL (reference sequence). The chain employs TRBV3-1 (or the pseudogene TRBV3-2) and TRBJ2-1; unclear D gene. This sequence was found in an adult in good health. This specimen was peripheral blood, taken on day 0 of AZD1222 vaccination. The CDR3 loop is CASSQDGGSNEQFF. Here the CDR3 DNA reads TGTGCCAGCAGCCAAGATGGTGGCTCCAATGAGCAGTTCTTC.